This T cell receptor (beta chain) was identified in a study of blood T cell repertoires in COVID-19. Method: immunoSEQ multiplex PCR; TCRdb's copy keeps in-frame clones and lacks some. The repertoire holds 150,000 to 200,000 clones, with approximately 87% as singletons. The receptor's source is a man between 18 and 29 years old with active or convalescent COVID-19. Sequencing used peripheral blood.

The CDR3 region is CASSLTDRDYGYTF. The DNA for the CDR3 is TGTGCCAGCTCACTAACGGACAGGGACTATGGCTACACCTTC. This chain uses TRBV18 with TRBJ1-2, with 8 nucleotides matching TRBD1. The CDR3 is made up of 14 amino acids. Trimming cost V 4 bases and J 3 bases; bases outside gene matches: 4. The V gene's germline CDR1 is KGHSH and CDR2 LQKENI.